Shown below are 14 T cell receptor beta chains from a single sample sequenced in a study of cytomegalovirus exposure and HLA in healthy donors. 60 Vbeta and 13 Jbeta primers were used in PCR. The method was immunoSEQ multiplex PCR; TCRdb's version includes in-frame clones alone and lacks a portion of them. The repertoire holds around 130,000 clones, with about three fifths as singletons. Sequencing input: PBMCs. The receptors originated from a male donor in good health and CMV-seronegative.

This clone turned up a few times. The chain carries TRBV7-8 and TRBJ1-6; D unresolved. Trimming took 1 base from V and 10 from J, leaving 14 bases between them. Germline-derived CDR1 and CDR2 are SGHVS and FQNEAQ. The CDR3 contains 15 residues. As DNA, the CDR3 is TGTGCCAGCAGCTTAGAGCGCGCGGGTGCGTCACCCCTCCACTTT. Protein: CASSLERAGASPLHF.

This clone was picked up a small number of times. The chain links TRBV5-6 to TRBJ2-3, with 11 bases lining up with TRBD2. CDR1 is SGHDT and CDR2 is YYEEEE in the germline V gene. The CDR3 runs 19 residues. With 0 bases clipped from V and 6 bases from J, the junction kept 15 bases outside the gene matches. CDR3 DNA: TGTGCCAGCAGCTTGGGGCTAGCGGGGGGACTTGGTCGGATCGATACGCAGTATTTT. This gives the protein CASSLGLAGGLGRIDTQYF.

The CDR3 coding sequence is TGTGCCAGCAGCTCGGGGGGCTACGAGCAGTACTTC. It specifies CASSSGGYEQYF. The chain has TRBV5-4 and TRBJ2-5, with 7 bases identical to TRBD2. The J call may not be correct, given that the DNA end is closer to TRBJ2-7. Germline values: CDR1 SGHNT, CDR2 YYREEE (reference sequence). CDR3 size: 12 residues.

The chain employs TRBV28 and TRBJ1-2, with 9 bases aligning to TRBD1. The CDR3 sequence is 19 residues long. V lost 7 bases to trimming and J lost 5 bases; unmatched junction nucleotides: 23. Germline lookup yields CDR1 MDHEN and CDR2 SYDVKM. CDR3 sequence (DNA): TGTGCCAGCAAATTGCTCCGGACAGGGGATCTCGTCCGGGGGTATGGCTACACCTTC. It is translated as CASKLLRTGDLVRGYGYTF.

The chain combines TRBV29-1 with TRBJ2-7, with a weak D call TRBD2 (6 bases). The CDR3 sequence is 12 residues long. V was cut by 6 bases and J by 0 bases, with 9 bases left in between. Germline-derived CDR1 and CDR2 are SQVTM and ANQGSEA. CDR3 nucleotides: TGCAGCGTAAAGGAGGGCTCCTACGAGCAGTACTTC. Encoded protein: CSVKEGSYEQYF.

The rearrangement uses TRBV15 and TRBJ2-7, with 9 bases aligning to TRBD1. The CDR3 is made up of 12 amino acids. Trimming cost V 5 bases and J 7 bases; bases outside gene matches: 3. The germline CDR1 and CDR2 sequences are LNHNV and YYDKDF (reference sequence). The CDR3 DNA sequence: TGTGCCACCAGCGGACAGGGGTGGGAGCAGTACTTC. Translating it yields CATSGQGWEQYF.

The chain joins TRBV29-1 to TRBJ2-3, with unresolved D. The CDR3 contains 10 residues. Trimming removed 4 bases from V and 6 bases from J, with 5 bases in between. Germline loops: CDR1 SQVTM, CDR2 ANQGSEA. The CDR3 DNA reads TGCAGCGTTGCTGAGGATACGCAGTATTTT. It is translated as CSVAEDTQYF.

Here the CDR3 DNA reads TGCGCCAGCAGCATTACAGGGTCGGCGAACACTGAAGCTTTCTTT. It is translated as CASSITGSANTEAFF. This rearrangement joins TRBV5-1 to TRBJ1-1; the D gene is possibly TRBD1 (6 bases). This CDR3 region has 15 residues. V lost 4 bases, J lost 1 base, and 14 bases lay in between. Germline loops: CDR1 SGHRS, CDR2 YFSETQ.

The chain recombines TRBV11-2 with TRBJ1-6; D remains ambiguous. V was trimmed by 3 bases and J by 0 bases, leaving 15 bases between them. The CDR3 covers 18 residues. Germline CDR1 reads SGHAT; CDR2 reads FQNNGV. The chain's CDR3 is CASSFVPTESSYNSPLHF. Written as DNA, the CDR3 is TGTGCCAGCAGCTTTGTTCCGACGGAGAGCTCCTATAATTCACCCCTCCACTTT.

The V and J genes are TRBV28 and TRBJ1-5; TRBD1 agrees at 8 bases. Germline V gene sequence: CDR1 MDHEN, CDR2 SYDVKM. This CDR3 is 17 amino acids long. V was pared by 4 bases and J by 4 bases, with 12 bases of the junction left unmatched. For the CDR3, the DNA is TGTGCCAGCAGTTCGGTGGGCCAGGGGGCGGGGAATCAGCCCCAGCATTTT. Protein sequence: CASSSVGQGAGNQPQHF.

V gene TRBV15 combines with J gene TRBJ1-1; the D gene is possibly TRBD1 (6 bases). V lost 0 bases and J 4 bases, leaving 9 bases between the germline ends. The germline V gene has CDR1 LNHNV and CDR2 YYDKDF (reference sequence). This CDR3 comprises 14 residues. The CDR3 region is CATSRDLGGTEAFF. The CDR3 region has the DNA TGTGCCACCAGCAGAGATTTAGGGGGCACTGAAGCTTTCTTT.

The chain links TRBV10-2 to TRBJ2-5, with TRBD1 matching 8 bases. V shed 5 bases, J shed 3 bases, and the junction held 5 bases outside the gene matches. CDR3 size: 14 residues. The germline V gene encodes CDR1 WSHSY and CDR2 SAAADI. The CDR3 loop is CASSSPDREETQYF. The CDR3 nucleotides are TGCGCCAGCAGTTCCCCGGACAGGGAAGAGACCCAGTACTTC.

CDR3 coding DNA: TGCGCCAGCAGCCAAGAAGCCTCCTATAATTCACCCCTCCACTTT. It translates to CASSQEASYNSPLHF. The chain carries TRBV4-3 and TRBJ1-6, with unresolved D. Trimming left V 0 bases short and J 0 bases short, with 3 bases between. The CDR3 is made up of 15 amino acids. Per the germline V gene, CDR1 is LGHNA and CDR2 is YSLEER.

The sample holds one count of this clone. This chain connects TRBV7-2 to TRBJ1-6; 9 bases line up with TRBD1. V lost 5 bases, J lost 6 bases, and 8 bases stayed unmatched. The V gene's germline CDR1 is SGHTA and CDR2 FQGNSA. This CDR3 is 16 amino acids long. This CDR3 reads CASSQNGQGTNSPLHF. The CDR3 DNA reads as TGTGCCAGCAGCCAAAACGGACAGGGGACTAATTCACCCCTCCACTTT. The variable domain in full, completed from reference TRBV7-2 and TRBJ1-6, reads GAGVSQSPSNKVTEKGKDVELRCDPISGHTALYWYRQSLGQGLEFLIYFQGNSAPDKSGLPSDRFSAERTGGSVSTLTIQRTQQEDSAVYLCASSQNGQGTNSPLHFGNGTRLTVT.